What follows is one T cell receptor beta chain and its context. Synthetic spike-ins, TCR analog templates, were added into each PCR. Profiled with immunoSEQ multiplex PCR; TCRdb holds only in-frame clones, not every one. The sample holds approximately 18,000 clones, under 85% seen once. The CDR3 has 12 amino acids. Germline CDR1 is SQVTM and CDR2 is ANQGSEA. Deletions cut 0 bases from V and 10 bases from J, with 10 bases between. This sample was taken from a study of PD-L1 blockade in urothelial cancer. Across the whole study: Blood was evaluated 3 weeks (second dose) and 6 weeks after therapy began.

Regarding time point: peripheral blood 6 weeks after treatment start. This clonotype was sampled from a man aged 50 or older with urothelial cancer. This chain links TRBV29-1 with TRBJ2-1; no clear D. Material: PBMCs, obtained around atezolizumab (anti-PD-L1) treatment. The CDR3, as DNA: TGCAGCGTTGAAGACCTGGCCGGGGAGCAGTTCTTC. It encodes CSVEDLAGEQFF.